The rows below give T cell receptor beta chains drawn from one sample of a study of shared clonotypes between healthy human individuals. TCRdb keeps only in-frame clones here, not all; method: immunoSEQ multiplex PCR. The sample includes hundreds of thousands of clones, around 92% of them seen just once. The sample was naive CD8+ T cells sorted from blood. The receptor source for this set is a man aged 30 to 45 in good health. Each CDR3 is given with its conserved first and last residue.

>TRBV29-1
CSVEGLDFTDTQYF
>TRBV5-1
CASSLGAGSYEQYF
>TRBV19
CASSTGTMRYEQYF
>TRBV10-3
CAIRSGTSRDTQYF
>TRBV4-3
CASSQERFSTGELFF
>TRBV12-5
CASGLGTSGSSQETQYF
>TRBV9
CASSSILGLSYNEQFF
>TRBV28
CASSDGGGSYEQYF
>TRBV6-6
CASRKETGVGEQFF
>TRBV5-4
CASSLFWSTDTQYF
>TRBV7-9
CASSPHQATKLQQFF
>TRBV7-9
CASSGWTGDSPLHF
>TRBV2
CASSLDRYEQYF
>TRBV13
CASSLPLNAPGIRTFTDTQYF
>TRBV7-9
CASRDRRNNYGYTF
>TRBV15
CATLSAGREQYF
>TRBV10-3
CAIRTGASTEAFF
>TRBV5-1
CASSLNPGTASLGYTF
>TRBV6-1
CASSELLAGSYNEQFF
>TRBV9
CASSVDATGLSYNEQFF
>TRBV27
CASSPRTSSDTQYF
>TRBV28
CASSSLNIQYF
>TRBV27
CASSLREPRGGSEKLFF
>TRBV4-3
CASSSELRGKETQYF
>TRBV4-1
CASSQDGQGFATEAFF
>TRBV28
CASSFPRRGVNTEAFF
>TRBV28
CASSYGGTYEQYF
>TRBV12-5
CASGSHQTGELFF
>TRBV29-1
CSVEMEDRAGEQYF
>TRBV27
CASSLAGGYYEQFF